The 10 T cell receptor beta chains below all came from one sample that was sequenced in a study of cytomegalovirus exposure and HLA in healthy donors. The PCR contained 60 Vbeta and 13 Jbeta primers. Method: immunoSEQ multiplex PCR; TCRdb's copy keeps in-frame clones and lacks some. Of tens of thousands of clones in the sample, 65% were seen once. Sequencing input: PBMCs. These receptors all come from a woman in her fifties or sixties in good health and CMV-seropositive.

The chain couples TRBV19 to TRBJ1-2; D unresolved. CDR1 is LNHDA, CDR2 SQIVND, per germline (reference sequence). V shed 3 bases and J shed 8 bases, with 10 bases lying between them. CDR3 length equals 12 residues. For the CDR3, the DNA is TGTGCCAGTAGTATGGACTGGAAAGGCTACACCTTC. Its protein is CASSMDWKGYTF.

As for this clone: At the DNA level, this CDR3 is encoded by other sequences in the same sample as well. The chain links TRBV19 to TRBJ2-7; 8 bases are a match to TRBD1. Germline V gene sequence: CDR1 LNHDA, CDR2 SQIVND (reference sequence). The V and J ends lost 9 bases and 4 bases, in that order; junction bases with no gene match: 11. The CDR3 has 14 amino acids. In nucleotides, the CDR3 is TGTGCCAGCTCTCCCGGGACAGGAGGATACGAGCAGTACTTC. It specifies CASSPGTGGYEQYF.

This clone was recorded a few times. The V and J genes are TRBV7-6 and TRBJ1-1; D uncertain. Trimming stripped 0 bases from V and 1 base from J, with 6 bases between. The CDR3 consists of 14 residues. Per the germline V gene, CDR1 is SGHVS and CDR2 is FNYEAQ. DNA for the CDR3: TGTGCCAGCAGCTTAGCGGGCTGGAACACTGAAGCTTTCTTT. Translation: CASSLAGWNTEAFF. Based on the CDR3 plus reference TRBV7-6 and TRBJ1-1, the full variable domain is GAGVSQSPRYKVTKRGQDVALRCDPISGHVSLYWYRQALGQGPEFLTYFNYEAQQDKSGLPNDRFSAERPEGSISTLTIQRTEQRDSAMYRCASSLAGWNTEAFFGQGTRLTVV.

This chain joins TRBV7-2 and TRBJ2-2; 8 positions agree with TRBD1. The CDR3 is 15 amino acids. V was clipped by 7 bases and J by 6 bases; unmatched bases: 10. Germline V CDR1 and CDR2: SGHTA, FQGNSA. The CDR3 reads CASTPGDRKAGELFF. The CDR3 DNA follows: TGTGCCAGCACCCCCGGGGACAGGAAGGCCGGGGAGCTGTTTTTT.

J is TRBJ2-5 and V is TRBV7-9, with 8 bases lining up with TRBD2. The germline CDR1 and CDR2 sequences are SEHNR and FQNEAQ (reference sequence). V shed 2 bases and J 4 bases; nucleotides not matched to a gene: 3. This CDR3 spans 14 amino acids. The CDR3 here is CASSLFGGGETQYF. Here the CDR3 DNA reads TGTGCCAGCAGCTTATTCGGGGGGGGAGAGACCCAGTACTTC.

The chain links TRBV4-3 to TRBJ1-1; TRBD1 matches at 7 bases. The CDR3 consists of 12 residues. With V trimmed by 2 bases and J by 8 bases, 2 bases remained unmatched. Germline V CDR1 and CDR2: LGHNA, YSLEER. The CDR3 protein is CASSQPDREAFF. CDR3 DNA: TGCGCCAGCAGCCAACCGGACAGGGAAGCTTTCTTT.

This clone has just one count. One end of the junction does not line up with germline, which may come from a read error. This chain connects TRBV7-9 to TRBJ1-1; possible D gene TRBD1, 5 bases. The CDR3 length is 13 residues. Germline V gives CDR1 SEHNR, CDR2 FQNEAQ (reference sequence). This chain's CDR3 is CSSSSQGNTEAFF. The DNA for the CDR3 is TGTTCCAGCAGCTCCCAGGGGAACACTGAAGCTTTCTTT.

The chain links TRBV2 to TRBJ1-1; D unclear. This CDR3 region has 12 residues. V gave up 4 bases and J gave up 5 bases, with 8 bases separating them. The germline V gene encodes CDR1 SNHLY and CDR2 FYNNEI. This chain's CDR3 is CASSVPETEAFF. CDR3 sequence (DNA): TGTGCCAGCAGTGTTCCGGAGACTGAAGCTTTCTTT.

This chain links TRBV10-3 with TRBJ1-5; D is ambiguous. V was pared by 2 bases and J by 6 bases, with 8 bases between. Germline V CDR1 and CDR2: ENHRY, SYGVKD. The CDR3 runs 13 residues. The CDR3 spells CAISEGGIQPQHF. Written as DNA, the CDR3 is TGTGCCATCAGTGAGGGAGGGATTCAGCCCCAGCATTTT.

The chain combines TRBV6-5 with TRBJ1-2; 7 bases fit TRBD1. Per germline, CDR1 MNHEY and CDR2 SVGAGI. After removal of 5 bases from V and 4 bases from J, the junction contained 4 bases not matched to a gene. The CDR3 is 13 amino acids. CDR3 nucleotides: TGTGCCAGCAGTAATTGGGACAGCTATGGCTACACCTTC. Translated, it gives CASSNWDSYGYTF.